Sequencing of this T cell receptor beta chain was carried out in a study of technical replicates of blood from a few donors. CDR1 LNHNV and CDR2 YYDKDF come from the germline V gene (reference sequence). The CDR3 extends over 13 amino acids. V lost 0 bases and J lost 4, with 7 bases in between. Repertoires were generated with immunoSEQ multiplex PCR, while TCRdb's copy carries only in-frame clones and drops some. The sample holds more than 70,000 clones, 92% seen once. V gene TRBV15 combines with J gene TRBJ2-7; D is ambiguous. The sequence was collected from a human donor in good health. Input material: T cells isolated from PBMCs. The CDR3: CATSRDHGYEQYF. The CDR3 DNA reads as TGTGCCACCAGCAGAGATCACGGGTACGAGCAGTACTTC.